This TCR beta chain was identified during a study of T cells in Graves' hyperthyroidism and ophthalmopathy. Overall study: Pretreatment peripheral blood was obtained at initial diagnosis. Study-level points and caveats: Peripheral blood also featured most of the thyroid clonotypes expanded above 0.001.

RNA transcripts provided the source from which TCR beta CDR3 regions were amplified. A first-round RT-PCR of the TCR CDR3 used the HTBI primer set. In TCRdb, the multiplex PCR reads were re-called with MiXCR into one record per CDR3 protein. The profile shows some 300,000 distinct CDR3 sequences, around 19% of them singletons. Clinical symptoms, serum thyroxine and TRAb, thyroid ultrasound and orbital computed tomography were used for the diagnoses. Out of approximately 10 ml of fresh peripheral blood came the PBMCs. The germline V gene encodes CDR1 DFQATT and CDR2 SNEGSKA (reference sequence). The CDR3 has 15 amino acids. A note on this clonotype: Its antigen is as yet unknown. A read error may account for a junction end that differs from germline.

The material sequenced was blood. This chain joins TRBV20-1 and TRBJ2-1; 11 bases match TRBD2. The TCR was taken from a man aged 45-65 years with Graves' ophthalmopathy. CDR3 in DNA: TGCAGTGCTACCCTGACTAGCGGGACCTACAATGAGGAGTTCTTC. Translating gives CSATLTSGTYNEEFF.